These 20 T cell receptor beta chains share one sample of origin, sequenced in a study of T cells after somatic rescue of genetic block. Assay: immunoSEQ multiplex PCR; the TCRdb copy retains only in-frame clones and omits some. The data show tens of thousands of clones, roughly 93% seen once. What was sequenced was peripheral blood mononuclear cells (PBMCs). The source is a man younger than 45.

The chain recombines TRBV19 with TRBJ2-7; D gene uncertain. V was trimmed by 4 bases and J by 3 bases, leaving 4 bases between them. From germline, CDR1 is LNHDA and CDR2 SQIVND (reference sequence). This CDR3 has 11 amino acids. In DNA, the CDR3 is TGTGCCAGTAGTAACCACTACGAGCAGTACTTC. Its protein is CASSNHYEQYF.

The V gene is TRBV27, the J gene TRBJ2-7; 11 nucleotides match TRBD1. This CDR3 has 15 residues. The junction had 6 bases not matched to a gene; V was cut back by 8 bases and J by 0 bases. The germline V gene encodes CDR1 MNHEY and CDR2 SMNVEV (reference sequence). CDR3 sequence reads: CASRDRGYNSYEQYF. The CDR3 DNA sequence: TGTGCCAGCCGGGACAGGGGGTACAACTCCTACGAGCAGTACTTC.

This clone appeared a single time. The genes are TRBV27 and TRBJ2-5, with 14 bases aligning to TRBD2. Germline lookup yields CDR1 MNHEY and CDR2 SMNVEV (reference sequence). The CDR3 has 17 amino acids. V lost 3 bases, J lost 4 bases, and 7 bases stayed unmatched. CDR3: CASSFGTSGSPGETQYF. For the CDR3, the DNA is TGTGCCAGCAGTTTCGGGACTAGCGGGAGCCCGGGAGAGACCCAGTACTTC.

The chain combines TRBV7-8 with TRBJ2-3; TRBD2 matches at 12 bases. CDR1 and CDR2 (germline): SGHVS, FQNEAQ. This CDR3 is 19 amino acids long. V shed 3 bases and J 2 bases; nucleotides not matched to a gene: 12. The CDR3 coding sequence is TGTGCCAGCAGCTTGGGTCGGACTAGCGGGGCTCCTACCACAGATACGCAGTATTTT. Translated: CASSLGRTSGAPTTDTQYF.

The genes are TRBV7-9 and TRBJ2-5; 7 nucleotides match TRBD1. The CDR3 runs to 15 residues. The ends lost 3 bases at V and 2 bases at J; junction bases unmatched: 6. Germline assignment: CDR1 SEHNR and CDR2 FQNEAQ (reference sequence). Here the CDR3 DNA reads TGTGCCAGCAGCTTCGCGAGGGACAGACAAGAGACCCAGTACTTC. It is translated as CASSFARDRQETQYF.

The chain joins TRBV2 to TRBJ1-1; 8 bases line up with TRBD1. With V trimmed by 4 bases and J by 4 bases, 17 bases remained unmatched. Per the germline V gene, CDR1 is SNHLY and CDR2 is FYNNEI. The CDR3 totals 18 residues. CDR3 DNA: TGTGCCAGCAGTGGGACAGGGCCCCCTGCTTGGTTGGTCACTGAAGCTTTCTTT. Its protein is CASSGTGPPAWLVTEAFF.

This rearrangement joins TRBV27 to TRBJ2-5; D perhaps matches TRBD2 (6 bases). The CDR3 loop spans 15 amino acids. Per germline, CDR1 MNHEY and CDR2 SMNVEV (reference sequence). V was shortened by 2 bases and J by 2 bases, with 12 bases between the two germline ends. The CDR3 spells CASSLGLAVQETQYF. In DNA form, the CDR3 reads TGTGCCAGCAGTTTAGGTTTAGCGGTGCAAGAGACCCAGTACTTC.

This clone has only one observation. This chain joins TRBV2 and TRBJ1-4; perhaps TRBD1 as D (5 bases). Germline V gene lookup returns CDR1 SNHLY and CDR2 FYNNEI. The CDR3 covers 15 residues. The V and J ends lost 0 bases and 11 bases respectively, with 16 bases between them. Here the CDR3 reads CASSEANQGAEKLFF. In nucleotides, the CDR3 is TGTGCCAGCAGTGAAGCGAATCAGGGTGCCGAGAAACTGTTTTTT.

The V and J genes are TRBV5-5 and TRBJ2-1, with a possible D match to TRBD2 (6 bases). The CDR3 is 15 residues long. Looked up from germline, CDR1 is SGHKS and CDR2 is YYEKEE (reference sequence). V lost 0 bases to trimming and J lost 1 base, with 8 bases between them. CDR3 DNA sequence: TGTGCCAGCAGCTTGGGACTAGGGTCCTACAATGAGCAGTTCTTC. Protein product: CASSLGLGSYNEQFF.

The chain recombines TRBV14 with TRBJ2-1; the D gene is possibly TRBD2 (6 bases). Germline V gene sequence: CDR1 SGHDN, CDR2 FVKESK. Trimming left V 4 bases short and J 3 bases short, with 13 bases between. This CDR3 comprises 15 residues. This CDR3 reads CASSPGAGIYNEQFF. The CDR3 nucleotides read TGTGCCAGCAGCCCAGGAGCGGGTATCTACAATGAGCAGTTCTTC.

The V gene is TRBV6-5, the J gene TRBJ2-6; D is uncertain. Germline lookup yields CDR1 MNHEY and CDR2 SVGAGI. This CDR3 has 16 amino acids. Trimming took 1 base from V and 0 from J, leaving 7 bases between them. The CDR3 sequence is CASSYFFGSGANVLTF. CDR3 nucleotides: TGTGCCAGCAGTTACTTCTTCGGCTCTGGGGCCAACGTCCTGACTTTC.

About this clone itself: The CDR3 ends on some other residue instead of the conserved phenylalanine or tryptophan, so this is likely a read error. The DNA is omitted, as the CDR3 cannot be located on it reliably, and the CDR3 follows TCRdb's listing. This chain links TRBV20-1 with TRBJ1-5. Germline CDR1 is DFQATT and CDR2 is SNEGSKA (reference sequence). With termini counted, the CDR3 has 11 amino acids. The CDR3 sequence is CSARERGIGGG.

V gene TRBV19 combines with J gene TRBJ2-1; 13 bases are a match to TRBD2. The J segment lost 3 bases and the V segment lost 4 bases, leaving 6 bases of the junction unmatched. Germline CDR1 and CDR2: LNHDA and SQIVND (reference sequence). This CDR3 region has 17 residues. The CDR3 region is CASSNGTSGTFYNEQFF. The CDR3 bases are TGTGCCAGTAGTAACGGGACTAGCGGGACCTTCTACAATGAGCAGTTCTTC. The variable domain in full, with the rest retrieved from reference TRBV19 and TRBJ2-1, is DGGITQSPKYLFRKEGQNVTLSCEQNLNHDAMYWYRQDPGQGLRLIYYSQIVNDFQKGDIAEGYSVSREKKESFPLTVTSAQKNPTAFYLCASSNGTSGTFYNEQFFGPGTRLTVL.

For the CDR3, the DNA is TGTGCCAGCAGCCAGGACGGACTTAGCAATCAGCCCCAGCATTTT. Translating gives CASSQDGLSNQPQHF. The gene calls are TRBV5-4 and TRBJ1-5; D is uncertain. CDR1 SGHNT and CDR2 YYREEE come from the germline V gene (reference sequence). Trimming left V 4 bases short and J 0 bases short, with 11 bases between. CDR3 length equals 15 residues.

V gene TRBV6-6 combines with J gene TRBJ2-5; D is perhaps TRBD1 (5 bases). Gene TRBJ2-7 matches the end of the DNA better, so the J call may be wrong. Per germline, CDR1 MNHNY and CDR2 SVGAGI (reference sequence). The CDR3 runs to 16 residues. CDR3 bases: TGTGCCAGCAGTTACTCAGTTGGCAGGGCGTCCTACGAGCAGTACTTC. Protein product: CASSYSVGRASYEQYF.

This chain joins TRBV6-1 and TRBJ1-1; the D gene is possibly TRBD1 (6 bases). In germline, CDR1 is MNHNS, CDR2 SASEGT. The CDR3 contains 15 residues. Trimming cost V 0 bases and J 0 bases, with 8 bases left between them. In DNA, the CDR3 is TGTGCCAGCAGTGAAGCGCAGGGGCTGAACACTGAAGCTTTCTTT. Protein sequence: CASSEAQGLNTEAFF.

The chain joins TRBV19 to TRBJ1-1; 8 bases are a match to TRBD1. J gave up 4 bases and V 4 bases, and 2 bases lay outside the gene matches. The germline V gene encodes CDR1 LNHDA and CDR2 SQIVND (reference sequence). The CDR3 length is 13 residues. The CDR3 is CASSKQGVTEAFF. Written as DNA, the CDR3 is TGTGCCAGTAGTAAACAGGGGGTCACTGAAGCTTTCTTT.

The CDR3 DNA follows: TGTGCCAGCTCACCATCGCTCCCCGAGAGGGAGACCCAGTACTTC. Amino acids: CASSPSLPERETQYF. V usage is TRBV18 and J usage is TRBJ2-5, with unresolved D. This CDR3 is 15 amino acids long. Germline-derived CDR1 and CDR2 are KGHSH and LQKENI. Trimming removed 2 bases at V and 5 bases at J, with 15 bases between.

The chain recombines TRBV10-2 with TRBJ2-7, with 10 bases that match TRBD1. J gave up 6 bases and V 6 bases, and 8 bases lay outside the gene matches. This CDR3 contains 14 residues. Germline values: CDR1 WSHSY, CDR2 SAAADI. CDR3 bases: TGCGCCAGCAGGGAATCCGGGACAGGGGTCGAGCAGTACTTC. Residues: CASRESGTGVEQYF.

This rearrangement joins TRBV19 to TRBJ1-2, with 7 bases fitting TRBD1. Trimming took 1 base from V and 3 from J; bases not matched to a gene: 5. The CDR3 consists of 15 residues. From germline, CDR1 is LNHDA and CDR2 SQIVND (reference sequence). CDR3 DNA sequence: TGTGCCAGTAGTATAGCTCAAGGGGGCGACTATGGCTACACCTTC. As protein: CASSIAQGGDYGYTF.